The 20 T cell receptor beta chains presented below share a single source sample, sequenced in a study of blood T cell repertoires in COVID-19 (dated by TCRdb to between 2020 and 2021). Receptor amplification or capture employed the immunoSEQ multiplex PCR assay. This immuneACCESS table, as held by TCRdb, lists in-frame sequences with V and J called but not all clones. Of the missing ones, under half trace to an unresolved V gene in checked studies; the others have no known cause. This sample holds over 65,000 clones; over 80% were observed only once. Together, the top ten hold approximately 1% of the sample. Source material: peripheral blood. These receptors all stem from a human donor in a cohort sampled during active COVID-19.

Written as DNA, the CDR3 is TGTGCCTGGAGATTAGCCGGCCTAGGGGACGAGCAGTACTTC. This codes for CAWRLAGLGDEQYF. The chain links TRBV30 to TRBJ2-7, with TRBD1 as a possible D gene (5 bases). The CDR3 has 14 amino acids. CDR1 is GTSNPN, CDR2 SVGIG, per germline (reference sequence). With 3 bases removed from V and 5 bases from J, the gap between germline ends came to 17 bases.

The chain combines TRBV28 with TRBJ2-2; D perhaps matches TRBD1 (6 bases). Between the trimmed V and J ends, which lost 11 bases and 1 base, there was a span of 29 bases. The V gene's germline CDR1 is MDHEN and CDR2 SYDVKM. The CDR3 has 19 amino acids. CDR3 in amino acids: CAVQGDELDTLQNTGELFF. In DNA, the CDR3 is TGTGCCGTACAGGGTGATGAACTAGACACCCTACAGAACACCGGGGAGCTGTTTTTT.

J is TRBJ2-1 and V is TRBV6-5, with 11 positions matching TRBD2. Trimming cost V 5 bases and J 7 bases; bases outside gene matches: 1. Germline lookup yields CDR1 MNHEY and CDR2 SVGAGI. The length of the CDR3 is 13 residues. In nucleotides, the CDR3 is TGTGCCAGCAGTCGACTAGCGGGGAATGAGCAGTTCTTC. Translating gives CASSRLAGNEQFF.

The rearrangement joins TRBV6-5 to TRBJ2-6, with D possibly being TRBD2 (6 bases). V was pared by 7 bases and J by 2 bases, with 12 bases between. The CDR3 has 15 residues. From germline, CDR1 is MNHEY and CDR2 SVGAGI. DNA of the CDR3: TGTGCCAGCACGCCGGGAGCTGCTGGGGCCAACGTCCTGACTTTC. It specifies CASTPGAAGANVLTF.

CDR3 nucleotides: TGTGCCAGCAGTTTAATCCAGGGGCTCTCGTTCTATGGCTACACCTTC. Its translation is CASSLIQGLSFYGYTF. The V gene is TRBV28, the J gene TRBJ1-2; D perhaps matches TRBD1 (6 bases). The CDR3 length is 16 residues. Germline loops: CDR1 MDHEN, CDR2 SYDVKM. V lost 2 bases and J lost 4, with 17 bases in between.

This clone was found once. The chain joins TRBV7-9 to TRBJ2-1; D is uncertain. Between the trimmed V and J ends, which lost 3 bases and 5 bases, there was a span of 5 bases. The CDR3 loop spans 12 amino acids. From germline, CDR1 is SEHNR and CDR2 FQNEAQ (reference sequence). The CDR3 loop reads CASSFTDNEQFF. In DNA form, the CDR3 reads TGTGCCAGCAGCTTTACGGACAATGAGCAGTTCTTC.

V is TRBV28 and J is TRBJ2-5; 10 bases are shared with TRBD2. The CDR3 is 18 residues long. Germline-derived CDR1 and CDR2 are MDHEN and SYDVKM. With V trimmed by 6 bases and J by 4 bases, 17 bases remained unmatched. The DNA of the CDR3 is TGTGCCAGCAGCTCCCCGGGTTTAGCTCGACTAGCGGGAGAGACCCAGTACTTC. This encodes CASSSPGLARLAGETQYF.

This chain joins TRBV2 and TRBJ2-5; the D is unclear. This CDR3 comprises 13 residues. Trimming took off 4 bases at V and 2 bases at J, with 8 bases between the two ends. The germline CDR1 and CDR2 sequences are SNHLY and FYNNEI. In nucleotides, the CDR3 is TGTGCCAGCAGTGTGAGGCAGCAAGAGACCCAGTACTTC. Its protein is CASSVRQQETQYF.

The chain is built from TRBV6-2 or TRBV6-3 and TRBJ2-3, with a weak D call TRBD2 (5 bases). CDR1 is MNHEY and CDR2 is SVGEGT in the germline V gene. Trimming stripped 4 bases from V and 0 bases from J, with 14 bases between. This CDR3 contains 16 residues. CDR3 DNA sequence: TGTGCCAGCAGTTCGTATGGAGCGGCTAGCACAGATACGCAGTATTTT. This codes for CASSSYGAASTDTQYF.

As regards this clone: This sample includes further DNA sequences coding for the same CDR3. V usage is TRBV28 and J usage is TRBJ1-2; D is possibly TRBD1 (6 bases). The CDR3 runs to 13 residues. The germline V gene has CDR1 MDHEN and CDR2 SYDVKM. V lost 3 bases and J lost 1, with 6 bases in between. The CDR3 coding sequence is TGTGCCAGCAGTTTCAGGGGTAACTATGGCTACACCTTC. It codes for CASSFRGNYGYTF.

The chain links TRBV5-8 to TRBJ1-5; TRBD1 matches 8 bases. The V and J ends lost 3 bases and 3 bases, in that order; junction bases with no gene match: 11. Germline-derived CDR1 and CDR2 are SGHTS and YDEGEE. The CDR3 spans 17 residues. The CDR3 spells CASSSGTGPSLNQPQHF. CDR3 nucleotides: TGTGCCAGCAGCTCCGGGACAGGCCCCTCCCTCAATCAGCCCCAGCATTTT.

The CDR3 here is CASSPWMGQATEAFF. In DNA form, the CDR3 reads TGTGCCAGCTCACCATGGATGGGACAGGCAACTGAAGCTTTCTTT. J is TRBJ1-1 and V is TRBV18; the match to TRBD1 covers 8 bases. Germline CDR1 KGHSH, CDR2 LQKENI. CDR3 length: 15 amino acids. J was trimmed by 5 bases and V by 2 bases; bases with no gene match: 7.

The genes are TRBV20-1 and TRBJ2-3; D unclear. Germline assignment: CDR1 DFQATT and CDR2 SNEGSKA (reference sequence). The CDR3 totals 11 residues. V was clipped by 3 bases and J by 7 bases, with 8 bases between them. CDR3 protein: CSASLMNTQYF. DNA for the CDR3: TGCAGTGCTAGCCTAATGAATACGCAGTATTTT.

CDR3 in amino acids: CATSADSSFYGYTF. For the CDR3, the DNA is TGTGCCACCAGCGCTGACAGCTCCTTCTATGGCTACACCTTC. V is TRBV24-1 and J is TRBJ1-2, with D possibly TRBD1 on 5 matching bases. Germline V CDR1 and CDR2: KGHDR, SFDVKD. This CDR3 comprises 14 residues. Between the trimmed V and J ends, which lost 7 bases and 4 bases, there was a span of 15 bases.

The V gene is TRBV13, the J gene TRBJ2-5, with TRBD1 as a possible D gene (5 bases). CDR3 length: 13 residues. Trimming stripped 1 base from V and 2 bases from J, with 5 bases between. Per the germline V gene, CDR1 is PRHDT and CDR2 is FYEKMQ (reference sequence). CDR3 DNA sequence: TGTGCCAGCAGCTTAGAGGGGCAAGAGACCCAGTACTTC. It is translated as CASSLEGQETQYF. Using reference TRBV13 and TRBJ2-5 for the parts outside the CDR3, the full variable domain is AAGVIQSPRHLIKEKRETATLKCYPIPRHDTVYWYQQGPGQDPQFLISFYEKMQSDKGSIPDRFSAQQFSDYHSELNMSSLELGDSALYFCASSLEGQETQYFGPGTRLLVL.

This chain links TRBV5-4 with TRBJ2-5, with 12 bases identical to TRBD2. The germline CDR1 and CDR2 sequences are SGHNT and YYREEE (reference sequence). The CDR3 contains 16 residues. With 4 bases clipped from V and 5 bases from J, the junction kept 9 bases outside the gene matches. Written as DNA, the CDR3 is TGTGCCAGCAGCCTCCTAAATCTAGCGGGGGGGGAGACCCAGTACTTC. As protein: CASSLLNLAGGETQYF.

The V and J genes are TRBV5-1 and TRBJ1-2; maybe TRBD1 (5 bases). Per the germline V gene, CDR1 is SGHRS and CDR2 is YFSETQ. V dropped 0 bases and J dropped 3 bases, with 9 bases sitting between them. CDR3 length: 14 amino acids. The CDR3 sequence: CASSLGRADYGYTF. CDR3 nucleotide sequence: TGCGCCAGCAGCTTGGGCAGGGCGGACTATGGCTACACCTTC. Variable domain in full (rest from reference TRBV5-1 and TRBJ1-2): KAGVTQTPRYLIKTRGQQVTLSCSPISGHRSVSWYQQTPGQGLQFLFEYFSETQRNKGNFPGRFSGRQFSNSRSEMNVSTLELGDSALYLCASSLGRADYGYTFGSGTRLTVV.

This chain connects TRBV29-1 to TRBJ2-5; 7 nucleotides agree with TRBD1. This CDR3 comprises 14 residues. Germline V gene sequence: CDR1 SQVTM, CDR2 ANQGSEA. Trimming removed 5 bases from V and 1 base from J; junction bases left unmatched: 7. CDR3 DNA sequence: TGCAGCGTTTCCCCTGGGACAGCCCAAGAGACCCAGTACTTC. Amino acid sequence: CSVSPGTAQETQYF.

In nucleotides, the CDR3 is TGTGCCAGCAGTTTACTTTCGGGAGGCGGGGCCGGGGAGCTGTTTTTT. Translation: CASSLLSGGGAGELFF. The chain joins TRBV28 to TRBJ2-2, with 7 nucleotides matching TRBD2. The V gene end was trimmed by 2 bases and the J gene end by 6 bases; junction bases not matched to a gene: 9. CDR1 and CDR2 from the germline V gene are MDHEN and SYDVKM. This CDR3 is 16 amino acids long.

This clone was picked up a small number of times. This sequence joins TRBV7-9 and TRBJ1-1, with 8 nucleotides matching TRBD1. The CDR3 sequence is 14 residues long. The ends lost 2 bases at V and 1 base at J; junction bases unmatched: 0. Germline CDR1 and CDR2: SEHNR and FQNEAQ (reference sequence). The CDR3: CASSLQGANTEAFF. CDR3 sequence (DNA): TGTGCCAGCAGCTTACAGGGGGCGAACACTGAAGCTTTCTTT.